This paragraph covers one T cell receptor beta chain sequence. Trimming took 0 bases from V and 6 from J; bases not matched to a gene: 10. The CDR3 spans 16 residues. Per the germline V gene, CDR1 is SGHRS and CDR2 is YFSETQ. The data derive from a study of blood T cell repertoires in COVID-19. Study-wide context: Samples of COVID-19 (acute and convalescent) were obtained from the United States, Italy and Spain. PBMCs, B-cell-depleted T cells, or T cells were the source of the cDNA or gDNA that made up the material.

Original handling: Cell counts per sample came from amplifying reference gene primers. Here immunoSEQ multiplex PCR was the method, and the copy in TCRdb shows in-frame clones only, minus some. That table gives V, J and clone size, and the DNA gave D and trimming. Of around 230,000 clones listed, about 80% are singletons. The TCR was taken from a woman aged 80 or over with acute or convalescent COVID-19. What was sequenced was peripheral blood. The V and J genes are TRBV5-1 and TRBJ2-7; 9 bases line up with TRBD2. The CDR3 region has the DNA TGCGCCAGCAGCTTGGAGGTTGGCGGGGGGGCCTCCGAGCAGTACTTC. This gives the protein CASSLEVGGGASEQYF.